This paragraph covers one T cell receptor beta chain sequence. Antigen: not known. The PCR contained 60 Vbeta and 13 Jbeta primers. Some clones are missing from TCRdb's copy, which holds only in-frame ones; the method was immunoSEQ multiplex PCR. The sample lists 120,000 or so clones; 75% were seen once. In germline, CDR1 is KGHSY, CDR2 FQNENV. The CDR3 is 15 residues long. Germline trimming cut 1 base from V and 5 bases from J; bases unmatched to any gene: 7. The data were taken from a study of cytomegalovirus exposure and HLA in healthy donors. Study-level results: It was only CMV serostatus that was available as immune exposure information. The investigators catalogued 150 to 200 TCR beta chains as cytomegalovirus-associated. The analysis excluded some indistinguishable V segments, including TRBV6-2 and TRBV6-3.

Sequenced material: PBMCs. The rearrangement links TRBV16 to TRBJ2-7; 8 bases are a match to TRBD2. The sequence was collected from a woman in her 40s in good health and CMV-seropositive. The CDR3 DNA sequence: TGTGCCAGCAGCCAATACTCAGCGGGAGAACACGAGCAGTACTTC. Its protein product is CASSQYSAGEHEQYF.